This T cell receptor beta chain appears in the sequencing data of a study of beta chain features in type 1 diabetes. Background on the study: All samples combined gave over 100 million sorted cells for examination.

This CDR3 is built from 15 residues. Germline-derived CDR1 and CDR2 are SGHRS and YFSETQ. Trimming removed 6 bases at V and 0 bases at J, with 16 bases between. TCRB transcripts that were expressed got sequenced, as all of the isolated RNA had been reverse transcribed. Method: immunoSEQ multiplex PCR; TCRdb's copy keeps in-frame clones and lacks some. In the table there are more than 50,000 clones, around three fifths of which are singletons. Sample: Tregs from blood. This rearrangement joins TRBV5-1 to TRBJ2-7, with D possibly matching TRBD1 (6 bases). The clonotype originates from a woman aged 18-29 years in good health. The CDR3 protein is CASKVEDRSSYEQYF. CDR3 nucleotide sequence: TGCGCCAGCAAGGTGGAAGACAGGAGCTCCTACGAGCAGTACTTC.